This T cell receptor (beta chain) is from a study of cytomegalovirus exposure and HLA in healthy donors. Comment on this clone: Its cognate antigen is unknown.

Germline CDR1 is SGHRS and CDR2 is YFSETQ. CDR3 size: 14 residues. The V gene lost 3 bases and the J gene lost 1 base, with 9 bases spanning the gap. 60 Vbeta and 13 Jbeta primers were used in PCR. The repertoire was sequenced with immunoSEQ multiplex PCR; TCRdb's copy has only in-frame clones and lacks some. The sample shows roughly 200,000 clones, around three quarters of them seen only once. Study outcomes and limitations: By a later analysis, the bulk of CMV-associated TCR beta chains appeared HLA-restricted.

Specimen: PBMCs. The TCR sequence derives from a woman aged 25 to 45 in good health and CMV-seropositive. This chain links TRBV5-1 with TRBJ2-3, with no clear D. The CDR3 DNA sequence: TGCGCCAGCAGCTCCCCGTCGGGCACAGATACGCAGTATTTT. This sequence encodes CASSSPSGTDTQYF. Full variable domain (remainder filled in from reference TRBV5-1 and TRBJ2-3): KAGVTQTPRYLIKTRGQQVTLSCSPISGHRSVSWYQQTPGQGLQFLFEYFSETQRNKGNFPGRFSGRQFSNSRSEMNVSTLELGDSALYLCASSSPSGTDTQYFGPGTRLTVL.